The present TCR beta chain was sequenced within a study of T cell changes during pregnancy in multiple sclerosis. CDR1 and CDR2 from the germline V gene are MNHNY and SVGAGI (reference sequence). The ends lost 2 bases at V and 4 bases at J; junction bases unmatched: 7. The CDR3 sequence is 16 residues long. Clones were read by immunoSEQ multiplex PCR, and TCRdb kept only the in-frame ones, dropping some. The table shows under 25,000 clones, with 85% to 90% occurring only once. This clonotype was sampled from a female donor with multiple sclerosis, enrolled in a pregnancy study. Sequences were derived from CD8+ T cells from peripheral blood mononuclear cells, sampled before pregnancy. This chain uses TRBV6-6 with TRBJ1-4; TRBD1 aligns across 7 bases. The chain's CDR3 is CASSYPDRDGNEKLFF. The CDR3 DNA reads TGTGCCAGCAGTTACCCCGACAGGGACGGTAATGAAAAACTGTTTTTT.